This T cell receptor (beta chain) is drawn from a study of cytomegalovirus exposure and HLA in healthy donors. It was with 60 Vbeta and 13 Jbeta primers that the PCR ran. Sequencing was performed with immunoSEQ multiplex PCR; in TCRdb, only in-frame clones are kept and a portion is missing. The repertoire has 150,000 to 200,000 clones, about 75% of them found once; the top ten carry about 11%. This clone occurred a few times. The CDR3 contains 14 residues. Trimming cost V 5 bases and J 3 bases, with 11 bases left between them. The germline V gene encodes CDR1 LNHDA and CDR2 SQIVND (reference sequence).

This receptor was taken from a man younger than 35 in good health and CMV-seropositive. V usage is TRBV19 and J usage is TRBJ1-5; D perhaps matches TRBD1 (5 bases). Sequences were obtained from PBMCs. DNA of the CDR3: TGTGCCAGTAGTCTCCCAGGGCCCAATCAGCCCCAGCATTTT. Translating it yields CASSLPGPNQPQHF. The full variable domain, its missing parts supplied by reference TRBV19 and TRBJ1-5, is DGGITQSPKYLFRKEGQNVTLSCEQNLNHDAMYWYRQDPGQGLRLIYYSQIVNDFQKGDIAEGYSVSREKKESFPLTVTSAQKNPTAFYLCASSLPGPNQPQHFGDGTRLSIL.